The T cell receptor beta chain under discussion was sequenced for a study of Graves' ophthalmopathy and Graves' hyperthyroidism. The TCR beta CDR3 regions underwent amplification from RNA transcripts. First-round RT-PCR relied on HTBI primers, and a second-round multiplex PCR came next. MiXCR, applied by TCRdb to the multiplex PCR reads, yields one record per CDR3 protein. The repertoire consists of hundreds of thousands of distinct CDR3 sequences, with more than 20% occurring once and the leading ten covering approximately 3%. This clonotype has a count of ten or more. The receptor was derived from a woman between 18 and 30 years old with stable Graves' hyperthyroidism. The sequenced material came from peripheral blood.

Written as DNA, the CDR3 is TGTGCCAGCACTCCCGGGAAGTATAACACTGAAGCTTTCTTT. Translated, it gives CASTPGKYNTEAFF. The chain combines TRBV6-2 or TRBV6-3 with TRBJ1-1; D not certain. This CDR3 comprises 14 residues. The V gene lost 7 bases and the J gene lost 2 bases, with 14 bases spanning the gap. CDR1 is MNHEY, CDR2 SVGEGT, per germline.